This T cell receptor beta chain comes out of a study of blood T cell repertoires in COVID-19. As for the study in general: Specimens from acute and convalescent COVID-19 originated in the United States, Italy and Spain. T cells, B-cell-depleted T cells, or PBMCs supplied cDNA or gDNA.

CDR3 length: 15 amino acids. The ends lost 6 bases at V and 0 bases at J; junction bases unmatched: 4. Germline V CDR1 and CDR2: MNHEY, SMNVEV (reference sequence). The data were produced by immunoSEQ multiplex PCR, yet TCRdb's version contains in-frame clones alone and is incomplete. This sample has around 210,000 clones; approximately 80% occur once, and the top ten carry less than 15%. This clone has just a few counts. The sample comprised peripheral blood. The origin of this receptor is a human donor in a cohort sampled during active COVID-19. The V and J genes are TRBV27 and TRBJ2-2; 7 nucleotides match TRBD1. CDR3 DNA: TGTGCCAGCAGCAACAGGGGAGCGAACACCGGGGAGCTGTTTTTT. Translation gives CASSNRGANTGELFF.